Presented here are 22 T cell receptor beta chains from one specimen sequenced in a study of T cell changes during pregnancy in multiple sclerosis. Sequencing was performed with immunoSEQ multiplex PCR; in TCRdb, only in-frame clones are kept and a portion is missing. This sample yields some 60,000 clones, of which approximately 92% are seen a single time; more than 2.5% belongs to the top ten. This specimen was peripheral blood, taken in the second trimester of pregnancy. These receptors all stem from a female donor in good health, enrolled as a control in a pregnancy study.

The chain joins TRBV2 to TRBJ2-7; 11 bases map to TRBD2. V shed 3 bases, J shed 4 bases, and the junction held 17 bases outside the gene matches. The CDR3 is 19 residues long. The germline V gene has CDR1 SNHLY and CDR2 FYNNEI. The CDR3 DNA reads as TGTGCCAGCAGTGAGGTCCCCGGGACTAGCGGTACTAAGGGGTACGAGCAGTACTTC. Translated, it gives CASSEVPGTSGTKGYEQYF.

The rearrangement uses TRBV4-1 and TRBJ2-7; 7 nucleotides line up with TRBD2. The CDR3 runs 14 residues. The V segment lost 4 bases and the J segment 5 bases; nucleotides outside the gene matches: 8. The V gene's germline CDR1 is MGHRA and CDR2 YSYEKL. The CDR3 DNA sequence: TGCGCCAGCAGCCGCTTGGCGGGAGAACACGAGCAGTACTTC. Translated, it gives CASSRLAGEHEQYF.

This clone was observed a single time. This chain uses TRBV7-9 with TRBJ1-2; D gene uncertain. Germline V gene data show CDR1 as SEHNR and CDR2 as FQNEAQ (reference sequence). V was cut by 8 bases and J by 3 bases, with 13 bases left in between. CDR3 length: 13 residues. CDR3 amino acids: CASADEGYYGYTF. The CDR3 nucleotides are TGTGCCAGCGCCGACGAGGGTTACTATGGCTACACCTTC.

The rearrangement joins TRBV19 to TRBJ2-4; no firm D call. The germline CDR1 and CDR2 sequences are LNHDA and SQIVND (reference sequence). V shed 4 bases and J shed 0 bases, with 10 bases lying between them. There are 15 residues in the CDR3. CDR3 amino acids: CASSNLALAKNIQYF. As DNA, the CDR3 is TGTGCCAGTAGTAATTTGGCCCTAGCCAAAAACATTCAGTACTTC.

The chain combines TRBV20-1 with TRBJ2-7; unclear D gene. The CDR3 extends over 11 amino acids. The ends were cut back, 3 bases at V and 2 bases at J, with 5 bases in the middle. Germline V CDR1 and CDR2: DFQATT, SNEGSKA (reference sequence). The CDR3 reads CSASRTYEQYF. The CDR3 DNA sequence: TGCAGTGCTAGCAGGACCTACGAGCAGTACTTC.

In its sample, this clone was seen once. The chain joins TRBV7-8 to TRBJ2-6, with 7 bases fitting TRBD1. V lost 5 bases, J lost 4 bases, and 5 bases stayed unmatched. Germline loops: CDR1 SGHVS, CDR2 FQNEAQ. This CDR3 is 15 amino acids long. The CDR3 DNA follows: TGTGCCAGCAGCGCTCAGGGGGTCGGGGCCAACGTCCTGACTTTC. Protein product: CASSAQGVGANVLTF.

The chain links TRBV30 to TRBJ2-1, with 9 bases fitting TRBD1. With V trimmed by 2 bases and J by 3 bases, 8 bases remained unmatched. The CDR3 is 16 residues long. Germline V lookup: CDR1 GTSNPN, CDR2 SVGIG (reference sequence). CDR3 DNA sequence: TGTGCCTGGAGTCACAGGGGGCCCAAAAGCTACAATGAGCAGTTCTTC. It translates to CAWSHRGPKSYNEQFF.

V is TRBV5-1 and J is TRBJ2-7, with 10 bases matching TRBD2. The CDR3 contains 15 residues. Germline lookup yields CDR1 SGHRS and CDR2 YFSETQ. The trim removed 0 bases at V and 4 bases at J, leaving 4 bases unmatched. Here the CDR3 reads CASSLVAGGLYEQYF. The CDR3 bases are TGCGCCAGCAGCTTGGTAGCGGGGGGCTTATACGAGCAGTACTTC.

The chain combines TRBV6-6 with TRBJ2-7, with D maybe TRBD1 (7 bases). Germline CDR1 and CDR2: MNHNY and SVGAGI (reference sequence). V lost 7 bases, J lost 4 bases, and 17 bases lay in between. CDR3 length equals 14 residues. The CDR3 region has the DNA TGTGCCAGCACCAGGGGGGCCGACTCATACGAGCAGTACTTC. As protein: CASTRGADSYEQYF.

The V and J genes are TRBV5-4 and TRBJ2-7; tentatively, D is TRBD2 (5 bases). The CDR3 sequence is 13 residues long. CDR1 SGHNT and CDR2 YYREEE come from the germline V gene (reference sequence). Trimming took 0 bases from V and 7 from J, leaving 11 bases between them. The CDR3 loop reads CASSLGTSGEQYF. In nucleotides, the CDR3 is TGTGCCAGCAGCTTGGGCACTTCGGGGGAGCAGTACTTC.

This chain connects TRBV7-3 to TRBJ2-1; tentatively, D is TRBD1 (6 bases). Germline V gives CDR1 SGHTA, CDR2 FQGTGA. The CDR3 is 13 amino acids. Trimming shortened V by 3 bases and J by 8 bases, and 11 bases separated the two germline ends. CDR3 region: CASSFTGWDEQFF. The CDR3 DNA follows: TGTGCCAGCAGCTTCACAGGGTGGGATGAGCAGTTCTTC.

CDR3 bases: TGTGCCAGCGGGAAGGACTCGAACTCCTACGAGCAGTACTTC. It is translated as CASGKDSNSYEQYF. This chain uses TRBV5-6 with TRBJ2-7; tentatively, D is TRBD2 (5 bases). In germline, CDR1 is SGHDT, CDR2 YYEEEE. Trimming stripped 7 bases from V and 0 bases from J, with 14 bases between. This CDR3 comprises 14 residues. Combining the CDR3 with reference TRBV5-6 and TRBJ2-7 gives the whole variable domain DAGVTQSPTHLIKTRGQQVTLRCSPKSGHDTVSWYQQALGQGPQFIFQYYEEEERQRGNFPDRFSGHQFPNYSSELNVNALLLGDSALYLCASGKDSNSYEQYFGPGTRLTVT.

The genes are TRBV5-1 and TRBJ2-3; D gene uncertain. The CDR3 loop spans 14 amino acids. Trimming took off 1 base at V and 4 bases at J, with 10 bases between the two ends. Germline CDR1 and CDR2: SGHRS and YFSETQ. CDR3 DNA sequence: TGCGCCAGCAGCTTGCGGCAGGAATCAGATACGCAGTATTTT. Translated, it gives CASSLRQESDTQYF.

The genes are TRBV28 and TRBJ2-3; 14 bases are shared with TRBD2. CDR1 is MDHEN and CDR2 is SYDVKM in the germline V gene. The V and J ends lost 5 bases and 6 bases, in that order; junction bases with no gene match: 4. The CDR3 spans 15 residues. CDR3 loop: CASSRLAGGLDTQYF. CDR3 sequence (DNA): TGTGCCAGCAGTCGACTAGCGGGGGGGCTCGATACGCAGTATTTT.

V and J are TRBV5-8 and TRBJ1-1; 7 bases agree with TRBD1. The junction had 3 bases not matched to a gene; V was cut back by 0 bases and J by 1 base. CDR1 is SGHTS and CDR2 is YDEGEE in the germline V gene. This CDR3 contains 15 residues. The CDR3 DNA reads as TGTGCCAGCAGCTTGGTTTGGGACAGGAACACTGAAGCTTTCTTT. It translates to CASSLVWDRNTEAFF.

The DNA for the CDR3 is TGTGCCAGCAGCTTAACGAGTGGGGGGGCCCCGGAGACCCAGTACTTC. It yields the protein CASSLTSGGAPETQYF. J is TRBJ2-5 and V is TRBV5-4; a possible D gene is TRBD2 (7 bases). V shed 2 bases and J shed 5 bases, with 19 bases lying between them. CDR3 length: 16 residues. Germline V gives CDR1 SGHNT, CDR2 YYREEE (reference sequence).

V is TRBV2 and J is TRBJ2-3; a weak D match, TRBD1 (5 bases). CDR3 size: 17 residues. The germline V gene encodes CDR1 SNHLY and CDR2 FYNNEI. V was clipped by 6 bases and J by 4 bases, with 23 bases between them. CDR3 in amino acids: CASSLNGARMVADTQYF. The CDR3 DNA sequence: TGTGCCAGCAGCCTAAATGGGGCTAGAATGGTCGCAGATACGCAGTATTTT.

The rearrangement links TRBV29-1 to TRBJ1-4; TRBD1 matches at 12 bases. V trimming: 4 bases; J trimming: 8 bases; junction bases outside the gene matches: 2. This CDR3 region has 13 residues. Germline V gives CDR1 SQVTM, CDR2 ANQGSEA. CDR3 sequence reads: CSVAGTGGEKLFF. In nucleotides, the CDR3 is TGCAGCGTTGCGGGGACAGGGGGCGAAAAACTGTTTTTT.

V is TRBV6-6 and J is TRBJ2-1; TRBD1 might be the D (6 bases). V was trimmed by 5 bases and J by 4 bases, leaving 15 bases between them. The CDR3 extends over 15 amino acids. The germline V gene encodes CDR1 MNHNY and CDR2 SVGAGI (reference sequence). CDR3 DNA: TGTGCCAGCAGTGTCGAGGACAGCACGTACAATGAGCAGTTCTTC. It encodes CASSVEDSTYNEQFF.

V is TRBV7-3 and J is TRBJ2-3, with 7 nucleotides matching TRBD2. This CDR3 comprises 16 residues. CDR1 and CDR2 from the germline V gene are SGHTA and FQGTGA. V shed 2 bases, J shed 4 bases, and the junction held 9 bases outside the gene matches. CDR3 sequence reads: CASSLWGGSRADTQYF. CDR3 coding DNA: TGTGCCAGCAGCTTATGGGGCGGGAGTCGAGCAGATACGCAGTATTTT.

The chain is built from TRBV6-5 and TRBJ1-3; no definite D call. There are 11 residues in the CDR3. V lost 8 bases to trimming and J lost 8 bases, with 10 bases between them. Germline CDR1 reads MNHEY; CDR2 reads SVGAGI. CDR3: CASLNRDTIYF. The DNA of the CDR3 is TGTGCCAGCCTAAACCGGGACACCATATATTTT.

The V call is TRBV4-1, the J call TRBJ1-5; D unresolved. CDR3 length: 16 residues. Germline lookup yields CDR1 MGHRA and CDR2 YSYEKL. V was clipped by 4 bases and J by 0 bases, with 13 bases between them. Here the CDR3 DNA reads TGCGCCAGCAGCCTAGAACAGCTTAATAGCAATCAGCCCCAGCATTTT. Encoded protein: CASSLEQLNSNQPQHF.